Included here is one T cell receptor beta chain sequence, with context. The V gene lost 1 base and the J gene lost 4 bases, with 8 bases spanning the gap. Germline-derived CDR1 and CDR2 are SEHNR and FQNEAQ (reference sequence). The CDR3 runs 14 residues. As handled by the study authors: How many nucleated cells were present was estimated from reference gene primer amplification. Assay used: immunoSEQ multiplex PCR; TCRdb lists only in-frame clones, some missing. Clone size and the V and J calls come from that table; the DNA yielded D and trimming. Found here are 130,000 to 150,000 clones, around 87% of them singletons; the top ten hold around 6.1%. The data are from a study of blood T cell repertoires in COVID-19. For the study at large: Spain, Italy and the United States supplied samples that represented acute and convalescent COVID-19.

The V and J genes are TRBV7-9 and TRBJ2-1; D is undetermined. The sample was peripheral blood. This clonotype was sampled from a man at least 80 years old with acute or convalescent COVID-19. The CDR3 is CASSLVGLYNEQFF. The CDR3 nucleotides read TGTGCCAGCAGCTTAGTGGGCTTATACAATGAGCAGTTCTTC.